The next 21 T cell receptor beta chains were all read from a single sample in a study of CD8+CD57+ T cells in acquired aplastic anemia. Sequencing involved patients with CD8+CD57+ cell expansion previously shown by flow cytometry. TCR beta VDJ and CDR3 profiling used genomic DNA as template. Using its own MiXCR run on the reads, TCRdb lists one record per CDR3 protein. This sample has about 54,000 distinct CDR3 sequences; roughly three fifths occur once, and the top ten carry about 15%. Sequencing was performed on sorted CD4+, CD8+, or CD8+CD57+ T cells (not recorded which) from PBMCs. The receptors come from a human donor with aplastic anemia.

The genes are TRBV11-1 and TRBJ2-7, with TRBD1 identical over 8 bases. The CDR3 extends over 16 amino acids. Germline V gene lookup returns CDR1 SGHAT and CDR2 FQDESV (reference sequence). J gave up 5 bases and V 5 bases, and 14 bases lay outside the gene matches. The CDR3 sequence is CASSRNHRDRWNEQYF. The CDR3 DNA reads as TGTGCCAGCAGCCGGAACCACCGGGACAGGTGGAACGAGCAGTACTTC.

J is TRBJ2-7 and V is TRBV13, with TRBD2 matching 10 bases. Germline V gene data show CDR1 as PRHDT and CDR2 as FYEKMQ (reference sequence). Trimming took 5 bases from V and 0 from J; bases not matched to a gene: 7. The CDR3 length is 16 residues. Here the CDR3 DNA reads TGTGCCAGCAGCATCTTAGCGGGGGGTCCCTCCTACGAGCAGTACTTC. Translating gives CASSILAGGPSYEQYF.

This clonotype was counted at least ten times. V usage is TRBV6-1 and J usage is TRBJ2-7, with D uncertain. This CDR3 contains 13 residues. V shed 2 bases and J shed 2 bases, with 7 bases lying between them. Germline V lookup: CDR1 MNHNS, CDR2 SASEGT. The CDR3 loop is CASSEIGAYEQYV. The DNA of the CDR3 is TGTGCCAGCAGTGAAATAGGTGCCTACGAGCAGTACGTC.

The gene calls are TRBV7-6 and TRBJ2-3; 8 bases match TRBD2. Germline loops: CDR1 SGHVS, CDR2 FNYEAQ. V gave up 3 bases and J gave up 0 bases; unmatched junction bases: 5. The CDR3 is 16 amino acids. The CDR3 DNA reads as TGTGCCAGCAGCTTGGCCGGGAGGGGCAGCACAGATACGCAGTATTTT. Translated, it gives CASSLAGRGSTDTQYF. The full variable domain, completed using reference TRBV7-6 and TRBJ2-3, is GAGVSQSPRYKVTKRGQDVALRCDPISGHVSLYWYRQALGQGPEFLTYFNYEAQQDKSGLPNDRFSAERPEGSISTLTIQRTEQRDSAMYRCASSLAGRGSTDTQYFGPGTRLTVL.

The V call is TRBV9, the J call TRBJ2-3; tentatively, D is TRBD2 (5 bases). Germline V gene data show CDR1 as SGDLS and CDR2 as YYNGEE. The CDR3 length is 18 residues. Trimming shortened V by 0 bases and J by 2 bases, and 19 bases separated the two germline ends. The CDR3 nucleotides are TGTGCCAGCAGCGTAGCTACTGCGGGTGTAACTTTCACAGATACGCAGTATTTT. It codes for CASSVATAGVTFTDTQYF.

The chain uses TRBV11-2 and TRBJ2-3; 7 positions agree with TRBD2. The CDR3 has 14 amino acids. The V gene end was trimmed by 6 bases and the J gene end by 1 base; junction bases not matched to a gene: 4. Germline CDR1 SGHAT, CDR2 FQNNGV. The CDR3 bases are TGTGCCAGCAGTCGGGACTACCGCACAGATACGCAGTATTTT. Translating gives CASSRDYRTDTQYF.

This clonotype was recorded at least ten times. V gene TRBV4-1 combines with J gene TRBJ2-2, with TRBD1 matching 9 bases. This CDR3 spans 18 amino acids. Germline V gene data show CDR1 as MGHRA and CDR2 as YSYEKL. The V segment lost 3 bases and the J segment 4 bases; nucleotides outside the gene matches: 12. DNA of the CDR3: TGCGCCAGCAGCCATGCTAAGACGGGACAGGGCATCACCGGGGAGCTGTTTTTT. This gives the protein CASSHAKTGQGITGELFF.

V and J are TRBV2 and TRBJ1-2; D perhaps matches TRBD1 (5 bases). Germline loops: CDR1 SNHLY, CDR2 FYNNEI. The CDR3 length is 13 residues. V lost 2 bases and J 4 bases, leaving 8 bases between the germline ends. Here the CDR3 reads CASSEQGGYGYTF. In DNA, the CDR3 is TGTGCCAGCAGTGAACAGGGAGGCTATGGCTACACCTTC. The complete variable domain, with remaining parts taken from reference TRBV2 and TRBJ1-2, reads EPEVTQTPSHQVTQMGQEVILRCVPISNHLYFYWYRQILGQKVEFLVSFYNNEISEKSEIFDDQFSVERPDGSNFTLKIRSTKLEDSAMYFCASSEQGGYGYTFGSGTRLTVV.

The chain links TRBV20-1 to TRBJ1-6, with D perhaps TRBD1 (5 bases). Between the trimmed V and J ends, which lost 4 bases and 8 bases, there was a span of 18 bases. CDR1 DFQATT and CDR2 SNEGSKA come from the germline V gene (reference sequence). There are 15 residues in the CDR3. The CDR3 coding sequence is TGCAGTGCTATAGCTGGGGGGGATTTCTATTCACCCCTCCACTTT. Translating gives CSAIAGGDFYSPLHF.

Note on this clonotype: The junction differs from germline at one of its ends, possibly a read error. The chain employs TRBV4-3 and TRBJ1-1; D gene uncertain. The length of the CDR3 is 13 residues. Germline V gene data show CDR1 as LGHNA and CDR2 as YSLEER. Here the CDR3 reads CASSPSRNTESFF. In DNA form, the CDR3 reads TGCGCCAGCAGCCCTAGCAGGAACACTGAATCTTTCTTT.

Only a few counts were recorded for this clonotype. At one boundary the junction diverges from the germline segment, which might be a read error. CDR3: CAGSPDPRTQYF. The CDR3 region has the DNA TGTGCCGGCAGTCCGGACCCCCGGACCCAGTACTTC. The rearrangement links TRBV28 to TRBJ2-5, with D unresolved. Germline CDR1 MDHEN, CDR2 SYDVKM. The CDR3 covers 12 residues.

This clonotype was detected only a few times. An end of the junction does not agree with germline; a read error may underlie this. The chain combines TRBV11-2 with TRBJ1-5; possibly TRBD1 for D (5 bases). CDR3 length: 15 amino acids. CDR1 is SGHAT and CDR2 is FQNNGV in the germline V gene. The CDR3 DNA reads TGTGCCAGCAGCCTTGGAGGGGTAGATAATCAGCCTCAGCATTTT. Amino acid sequence: CASSLGGVDNQPQHF.

V usage is TRBV15 and J usage is TRBJ1-1; no clear D gene. Per germline, CDR1 LNHNV and CDR2 YYDKDF (reference sequence). V lost 0 bases and J 2 bases, leaving 10 bases between the germline ends. This CDR3 is 15 amino acids long. The CDR3 DNA reads as TGTGCCACCAGCAGAGATCTGAGGGCTAACACTGAAGCTTTCTTT. It encodes CATSRDLRANTEAFF.

The V gene is TRBV6-1, the J gene TRBJ1-2, with D perhaps matching TRBD1 (5 bases). The CDR3 sequence is 14 residues long. CDR1 MNHNS and CDR2 SASEGT come from the germline V gene. V was trimmed by 2 bases and J by 7 bases, leaving 14 bases between them. CDR3: CASSETAGFSGYTF. The CDR3 DNA follows: TGTGCCAGCAGTGAAACGGCAGGGTTTAGTGGCTACACCTTC.

This chain joins TRBV19 and TRBJ1-5; TRBD1 matches at 8 bases. V lost 4 bases and J lost 4; bases outside the gene matches: 3. Germline CDR1 is LNHDA and CDR2 is SQIVND (reference sequence). The CDR3 extends over 14 amino acids. In DNA, the CDR3 is TGTGCCAGTAGTACGCAGGGGGCAAATCAGCCCCAGCATTTT. Its protein product is CASSTQGANQPQHF.

This chain joins TRBV20-1 and TRBJ2-5; 9 nucleotides align to TRBD2. CDR3 size: 15 residues. After removal of 5 bases from V and 1 base from J, the junction contained 8 bases not matched to a gene. Germline CDR1 and CDR2: DFQATT and SNEGSKA (reference sequence). The CDR3 region is CSALTSGRVQETQYF. DNA of the CDR3: TGCAGTGCTTTGACTAGCGGACGCGTCCAAGAGACCCAGTACTTC.

The chain joins TRBV2 to TRBJ2-3; TRBD2 aligns across 8 bases. Germline values: CDR1 SNHLY, CDR2 FYNNEI. This CDR3 contains 14 residues. After removal of 6 bases from V and 2 bases from J, the junction contained 4 bases not matched to a gene. The CDR3 loop reads CASSERGYTDTQYF. The CDR3 bases are TGTGCCAGCAGCGAGCGGGGGTACACAGATACGCAGTATTTT.

The chain recombines TRBV2 with TRBJ1-4; the D gene is possibly TRBD1 (5 bases). Germline assignment: CDR1 SNHLY and CDR2 FYNNEI. The CDR3 sequence is 15 residues long. V shed 6 bases and J shed 1 base, with 12 bases lying between them. CDR3 DNA: TGTGCCAGCAGATCCGTAAGGGGAACTAATGAAAAACTGTTTTTT. Translated, it gives CASRSVRGTNEKLFF.

With respect to this clonotype: Lacking the conserved final phenylalanine or tryptophan, this CDR3 likely reflects a read error. This chain joins TRBV9 and TRBJ2-6; either TRBD1 or TRBD2 may fit D (5 bases each). V was pared by 5 bases and J by 0 bases, with 9 bases between. Germline assignment: CDR1 SGDLS and CDR2 YYNGEE. This CDR3 has 15 amino acids. The CDR3 sequence is CASSRGDSGANVLTS. CDR3 bases: TGTGCCAGCAGTCGAGGGGACTCTGGGGCCAACGTCCTGACTTCC.

The chain combines TRBV3-1 with TRBJ2-5; no clear D. V lost 2 bases, J lost 2 bases, and 9 bases lay in between. The CDR3 has 14 amino acids. CDR1 and CDR2 (germline): LGHDT, YNNKEL (reference sequence). CDR3 DNA: TGTGCCAGCAGCCAAATGACTGATCAAGAGACCCAGTACTTC. This sequence encodes CASSQMTDQETQYF.

J is TRBJ2-1 and V is TRBV2; TRBD1 aligns across 8 bases. J lost 5 bases, V lost 8 bases, and 5 bases had no gene match. The germline CDR1 and CDR2 sequences are SNHLY and FYNNEI. The CDR3 length is 13 residues. DNA for the CDR3: TGTGCCAGCGGCGGACAGGGTGACAATGAGCAGTTCTTC. Its protein is CASGGQGDNEQFF.